These T cell receptor beta chains were read from a single sample in a study of blood T cells in healthy people across ages. TCRdb independently ran MiXCR on the 5' RACE reads; one entry per CDR3 protein. The sample shows 600,000 to 850,000 distinct CDR3 sequences, around 46% of them seen only once. The specimen sequenced was blood. These receptors came from an older woman in good health. Both conserved end residues are part of each CDR3. Size is omitted from some rows. Given values are once, few, many or a class for expanded clones.

v_call,clone_size,cdr3_aa
TRBV15,.,CATSRGTGELFF
TRBV18,.,CASSGGDNSPLHF
TRBV5-1,.,CASSLTRGTKNIQYF
TRBV20-1,few,CSASLGRPREQYF
TRBV6-5,.,CASSGTAGADTQYF
TRBV5-1,.,CASRTSGGANEQYF
TRBV4-3,once,CASSQGPVQGAGGYTF
TRBV20-1,once,CSARGLSEQYF
TRBV10-1,many,CASSSGPTYEQYF
TRBV10-3,.,CAIRTDRDVGDTQYF
TRBV20-1,few,CSARAMSGRSNNEQFF
TRBV6-5,once,CASSYRQGRNYEQYF
TRBV10-3,.,CAIRPAGGPDTQYF
TRBV5-1,once,CASSGTGGKQETQYF
TRBV24-1,.,CATSEDRGASHEQYF
TRBV15,.,CATSRGQGSTDTQYF
TRBV12-3/TRBV12-4,.,CASSFRQASLHGTQYF
TRBV10-3,few,CAISESQPDTQYF
TRBV27,.,CASSLYGLQETQYF
TRBV6-2/TRBV6-3,few,CASSYGRTNYGYTF
TRBV6-1,few,CASSDLGGVYNEQFF
TRBV9,.,CACSVAQGSYEQYF
TRBV6-1,.,CASNTGVAGPYEQYF
TRBV4-3,.,CASSRAGLPYNEQYF
TRBV14,few,CASSQELAGPTDTQYF
TRBV20-1,.,CSTIKGAGESGYTF
TRBV5-1,.,CTSSPTGRETQYF
TRBV29-1,.,CSVVTGGHSYEQYF
TRBV29-1,.,CSVGVTSTDTQYF
TRBV18,.,CASSLRTDNEKLFF
TRBV18,.,CASSVDRGPTEAFF
TRBV6-5,.,CASSSYRVGAAGNTIYF
TRBV3-1,.,CASSPDAGGAEAFF
TRBV20-1,.,CSAIHGGSEKLFF
TRBV3-1,.,CASSGVRTSGGLGTGELFF
TRBV4-2,.,CASSPGQGRMITQYF
TRBV25-1,.,CASSVLGANTGELFF
TRBV27,few,CASSSTGFNEQFF
TRBV20-1,few,CSARTGWPSGPGETQYF
TRBV3-1,.,CASSQGSNYGYTF
TRBV20-1,.,CSAIPAEKGRDNEQFF